Sequencing of this T cell receptor (beta chain) was carried out in a study of PD-L1 blockade in urothelial cancer. Overall study: Analysis of the blood was performed 3 weeks (second dose) and 6 weeks after treatment start.

The length of the CDR3 is 15 residues. V was clipped by 2 bases and J by 7 bases, with 17 bases between them. Germline values: CDR1 MGHRA, CDR2 YSYEKL. Here immunoSEQ multiplex PCR was the method, and the copy in TCRdb shows in-frame clones only, minus some. The sample has more than 35,000 clones; 82% are singletons. The sequences come from PBMCs, collected around atezolizumab (anti-PD-L1) treatment. V gene TRBV4-1 combines with J gene TRBJ1-2, with D perhaps TRBD1 (6 bases). The receptor's source is a man in his 70s with urothelial cancer. The CDR3 here is CASSQPRGGHRGYTF. The CDR3, as DNA: TGCGCCAGCAGCCAACCGAGGGGGGGCCATCGTGGCTACACCTTC.